These 21 T cell receptor beta chains originate from one sample sequenced in a study of identical twins. TCRdb used MiXCR to reprocess the 5' RACE reads, holding one entry per CDR3 protein. Altogether under 800,000 distinct CDR3 sequences are present, around 20% being singletons, with the ten largest covering roughly 4%. Separately, the same data were catalogued under a study of T cells expressing NK-cell markers.

Material for sequencing was PBMCs. All receptors derive from a woman in her late teens or twenties in good health.

This clonotype was observed a few times. The chain has TRBV29-1 and TRBJ2-1; D is perhaps TRBD2 (5 bases). The length of the CDR3 is 13 residues. Germline CDR1 reads SQVTM; CDR2 reads ANQGSEA. Trimming cost V 3 bases and J 7 bases, with 13 bases left between them. In DNA form, the CDR3 reads TGCAGCGTTGACGGCGGGTTCCCGAATGAGCAGTTCTTC. It encodes CSVDGGFPNEQFF.

This clonotype was observed many times. The genes are TRBV29-1 and TRBJ2-4, with D perhaps matching TRBD1 (6 bases). There are 12 residues in the CDR3. Trimming removed 6 bases at V and 9 bases at J, with 15 bases between. CDR1 SQVTM and CDR2 ANQGSEA come from the germline V gene. CDR3 DNA: TGCAGCGTGGGGGCGGCAGGGTCCATTCAGTACTTC. Its protein product is CSVGAAGSIQYF. Based on the CDR3 plus reference TRBV29-1 and TRBJ2-4, the full variable domain is SAVISQKPSRDICQRGTSLTIQCQVDSQVTMMFWYRQQPGQSLTLIATANQGSEATYESGFVIDKFPISRPNLTFSTLTVSNMSPEDSSIYLCSVGAAGSIQYFGAGTRLSVL.

This clonotype was picked up many times. The chain recombines TRBV10-3 with TRBJ2-5, with D tentatively TRBD2 (5 bases). The germline V and J ends were trimmed by 6 bases and 1 base, with 18 bases remaining between them. The CDR3 runs 16 residues. Germline V gives CDR1 ENHRY, CDR2 SYGVKD. The CDR3 protein is CAISATLSGTQETQYF. CDR3 nucleotide sequence: TGTGCCATCAGCGCAACCCTCAGCGGAACCCAAGAGACCCAGTACTTC.

V usage is TRBV7-9 and J usage is TRBJ2-2; D remains unclear. The V gene lost 5 bases and the J gene lost 6 bases, with 13 bases spanning the gap. Germline lookup yields CDR1 SEHNR and CDR2 FQNEAQ (reference sequence). This CDR3 has 14 amino acids. DNA of the CDR3: TGTGCCAGCAGCACCCAGATCGTAGCCGGGGAGCTGTTTTTT. It specifies CASSTQIVAGELFF.

V and J are TRBV9 and TRBJ2-3; unclear D gene. CDR1 is SGDLS, CDR2 YYNGEE, per germline. The CDR3 runs to 16 residues. V lost 4 bases to trimming and J lost 0 bases, with 15 bases between them. The CDR3 loop reads CASSPPRDSSTDTQYF. In DNA form, the CDR3 reads TGTGCCAGCAGCCCACCTCGCGACTCAAGCACAGATACGCAGTATTTT. The complete variable domain, with remaining parts taken from reference TRBV9 and TRBJ2-3, reads DSGVTQTPKHLITATGQRVTLRCSPRSGDLSVYWYQQSLDQGLQFLIQYYNGEERAKGNILERFSAQQFPDLHSELNLSSLELGDSALYFCASSPPRDSSTDTQYFGPGTRLTVL.

This chain links TRBV11-2 with TRBJ2-1; 8 nucleotides match TRBD2. Per germline, CDR1 SGHAT and CDR2 FQNNGV. Trimming at V came to 2 bases and at J to 8 bases, leaving 11 bases not matched to a gene. The CDR3 loop spans 16 amino acids. DNA of the CDR3: TGTGCCAGCAGCTTATTTATCCAGCGGGAGATCCATGAGCAGTTCTTC. The encoded protein is CASSLFIQREIHEQFF.

The chain is built from TRBV20-1 and TRBJ2-5; D is possibly TRBD1 (6 bases). Trimming stripped 3 bases from V and 3 bases from J, with 11 bases between. The CDR3 is 13 residues long. The germline V gene has CDR1 DFQATT and CDR2 SNEGSKA (reference sequence). CDR3 residues: CSASRTVEETQYF. The CDR3 DNA sequence: TGCAGTGCTAGTAGGACAGTAGAAGAGACCCAGTACTTC.

This clonotype was seen repeatedly, ten times or more. The chain employs TRBV29-1 and TRBJ2-3; 7 bases map to TRBD1. Germline CDR1 is SQVTM and CDR2 is ANQGSEA. This CDR3 is 15 amino acids long. Trimming removed 6 bases from V and 0 bases from J; junction bases left unmatched: 9. The CDR3 DNA reads TGCAGCGTAACCTCTTCGACAGGGAGCACAGATACGCAGTATTTT. Translated, it gives CSVTSSTGSTDTQYF.

V usage is TRBV21-1 and J usage is TRBJ2-5; the table names TRBD2, a call not compared with the DNA. TRBV21-1 is deemed a pseudogene. The CDR3 spans 17 residues. This CDR3 is CASSAYPSGRWRETQYF. The CDR3, as DNA: TGTGCCAGCAGCGCTTACCCTAGCGGGAGATGGCGGGAGACCCAGTACTTC.

About this clonotype: One end of the junction is discordant with germline, which a read error may explain. The J gene is TRBJ2-7, the V gene TRBV20-1; 7 bases line up with TRBD2. The germline V gene encodes CDR1 DFQATT and CDR2 SNEGSKA (reference sequence). The CDR3 covers 17 residues. CDR3 DNA sequence: TGCTGTGCTAGAGACGCCCAACAAGGGACTAACTCCTACGAGCAGTACTTC. As protein: CCARDAQQGTNSYEQYF.

This clonotype came up a few times. The rearrangement joins TRBV5-6 to TRBJ1-5; a weak D match, TRBD1 (6 bases). This CDR3 comprises 14 residues. V gave up 4 bases and J gave up 4 bases, with 12 bases separating them. In germline, CDR1 is SGHDT, CDR2 YYEEEE. CDR3 residues: CASSLTGRNQPQHF. The CDR3 DNA reads TGTGCCAGCAGCCTGACAGGTCGGAATCAGCCCCAGCATTTT.

This chain uses TRBV9 with TRBJ2-1, with TRBD2 identical over 11 bases. Germline V gives CDR1 SGDLS, CDR2 YYNGEE. After removal of 4 bases from V and 9 bases from J, the junction contained 9 bases not matched to a gene. The CDR3 is 15 residues long. Here the CDR3 reads CASSHSGGGSGEQFF. CDR3 coding DNA: TGTGCCAGCAGCCATAGCGGGGGGGGTTCGGGTGAGCAGTTCTTC.

The chain links TRBV6-5 to TRBJ1-5, with TRBD1 as a possible D gene (5 bases). Germline V gives CDR1 MNHEY, CDR2 SVGAGI. This CDR3 is built from 15 residues. V shed 0 bases and J shed 5 bases, with 11 bases lying between them. As DNA, the CDR3 is TGTGCCAGCAGTTACTCGCGGGGCGACGATCAGCCCCAGCATTTT. Translation: CASSYSRGDDQPQHF.

The rearrangement links TRBV12-3 or TRBV12-4 to TRBJ1-5; no clear D. The CDR3 covers 13 residues. Trimming took 10 bases from V and 4 from J, leaving 14 bases between them. Here the CDR3 reads CATSGSGNQPQHF. DNA of the CDR3: TGTGCCACCTCGGGCAGCGGGAATCAGCCCCAGCATTTT.

The chain joins TRBV20-1 to TRBJ2-7, with a tentative D call TRBD2 (5 bases). Trimming cost V 5 bases and J 0 bases, with 14 bases left between them. Looked up from germline, CDR1 is DFQATT and CDR2 is SNEGSKA (reference sequence). The length of the CDR3 is 14 residues. The CDR3 region is CSAFGLNSSYEQYF. For the CDR3, the DNA is TGCAGTGCTTTCGGACTGAATAGCTCCTACGAGCAGTACTTC.

This chain joins TRBV30 and TRBJ2-1; a possible D gene is TRBD2 (6 bases). Trimming removed 1 base from V and 2 bases from J, with 27 bases in between. The CDR3 is 20 amino acids. Germline assignment: CDR1 GTSNPN and CDR2 SVGIG (reference sequence). The CDR3 loop reads CAWSGWGLSPGGSTYNEQFF. CDR3 DNA sequence: TGTGCCTGGAGTGGATGGGGACTCTCACCTGGAGGGTCAACCTACAATGAGCAGTTCTTC.

This clonotype occurred a few times. The chain carries TRBV7-2 and TRBJ2-7; TRBD2 matches at 10 bases. From germline, CDR1 is SGHTA and CDR2 FQGNSA. J lost 4 bases, V lost 6 bases, and 9 bases had no gene match. This CDR3 has 15 residues. The CDR3 sequence is CASRSPSGSGYEQYF. Here the CDR3 DNA reads TGTGCCAGCAGGTCCCCTAGCGGGAGTGGGTACGAGCAGTACTTC.

This clonotype was seen a few times. J is TRBJ2-7 and V is TRBV20-1; D gene unclear. Per the germline V gene, CDR1 is DFQATT and CDR2 is SNEGSKA (reference sequence). The CDR3 loop spans 12 amino acids. With 0 bases removed from V and 4 bases from J, the gap between germline ends came to 7 bases. The CDR3 DNA is TGCAGTGCTAGAGATTACGGGTACGAGCAGTACTTC. Translated: CSARDYGYEQYF.

This clonotype occurred a few times. V gene TRBV25-1 combines with J gene TRBJ2-5, with TRBD2 identical over 8 bases. The germline V gene has CDR1 MGHDK and CDR2 SYGVNS. The CDR3 extends over 16 amino acids. V trimming: 1 base; J trimming: 4 bases; junction bases outside the gene matches: 8. The CDR3 here is CASSESQRGNLETQYF. Written as DNA, the CDR3 is TGTGCCAGCAGTGAATCGCAGCGGGGGAACCTAGAGACCCAGTACTTC. The whole variable domain, remainder taken from reference TRBV25-1 and TRBJ2-5, is EADIYQTPRYLVIGTGKKITLECSQTMGHDKMYWYQQDPGMELHLIHYSYGVNSTEKGDLSSESTVSRIRTEHFPLTLESARPSHTSQYLCASSESQRGNLETQYFGPGTRLLVL.

This rearrangement joins TRBV14 to TRBJ2-1, with D possibly being TRBD2 (5 bases). The V gene's germline CDR1 is SGHDN and CDR2 FVKESK. CDR3 length: 11 amino acids. The V and J ends lost 6 bases and 12 bases respectively, with 12 bases between them. Here the CDR3 DNA reads TGTGCCAGCAGTCTGGACTGGACGCAGTTCTTC. As protein: CASSLDWTQFF.

In its sample, this clonotype was seen a few times. The V gene is TRBV5-1, the J gene TRBJ2-1, with unresolved D. V shed 6 bases and J shed 8 bases, with 15 bases lying between them. This CDR3 is 13 amino acids long. The V gene's germline CDR1 is SGHRS and CDR2 YFSETQ. CDR3 amino acids: CASNHGAEDEQFF. CDR3 DNA sequence: TGCGCCAGCAACCATGGCGCCGAGGATGAGCAGTTCTTC.